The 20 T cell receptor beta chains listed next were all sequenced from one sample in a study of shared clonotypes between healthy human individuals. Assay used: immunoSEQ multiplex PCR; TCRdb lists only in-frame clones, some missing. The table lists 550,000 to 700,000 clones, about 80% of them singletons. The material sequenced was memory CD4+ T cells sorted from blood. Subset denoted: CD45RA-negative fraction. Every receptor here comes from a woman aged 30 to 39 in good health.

DNA for the CDR3: TGTGCCAGCAGTTTATGGGCGGGAGGCTTGGGATACGAGCAGTACTTC. Translation gives CASSLWAGGLGYEQYF. The gene calls are TRBV28 and TRBJ2-7; 8 bases fit TRBD2. Germline V gene lookup returns CDR1 MDHEN and CDR2 SYDVKM. J was trimmed by 4 bases and V by 0 bases; bases with no gene match: 8. The CDR3 has 16 residues.

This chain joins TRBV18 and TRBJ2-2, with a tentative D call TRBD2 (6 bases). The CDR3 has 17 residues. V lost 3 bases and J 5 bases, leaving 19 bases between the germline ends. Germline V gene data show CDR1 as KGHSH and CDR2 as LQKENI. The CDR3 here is CASSPENGSPRTGELFF. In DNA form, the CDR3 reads TGTGCCAGCTCACCGGAAAACGGGAGCCCGCGGACCGGGGAGCTGTTTTTT.

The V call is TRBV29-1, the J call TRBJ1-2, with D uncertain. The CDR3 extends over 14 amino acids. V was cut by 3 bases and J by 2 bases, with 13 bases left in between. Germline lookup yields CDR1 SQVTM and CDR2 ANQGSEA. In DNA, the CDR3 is TGCAGCGTTGACTTTTCGGCAGGAAACTATGGCTACACCTTC. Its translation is CSVDFSAGNYGYTF.

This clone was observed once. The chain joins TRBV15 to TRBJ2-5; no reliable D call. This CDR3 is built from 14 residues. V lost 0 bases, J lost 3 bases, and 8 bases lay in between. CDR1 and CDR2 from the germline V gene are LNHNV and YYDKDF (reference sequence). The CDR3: CATSRDRTEETQYF. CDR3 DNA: TGTGCCACCAGCAGAGATCGCACAGAAGAGACCCAGTACTTC.

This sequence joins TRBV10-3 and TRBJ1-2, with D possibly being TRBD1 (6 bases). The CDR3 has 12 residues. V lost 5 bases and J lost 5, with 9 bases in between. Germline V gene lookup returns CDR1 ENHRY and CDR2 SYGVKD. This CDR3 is CAISLRGYGYTF. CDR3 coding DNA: TGTGCCATCAGTTTAAGGGGGTATGGCTACACCTTC.

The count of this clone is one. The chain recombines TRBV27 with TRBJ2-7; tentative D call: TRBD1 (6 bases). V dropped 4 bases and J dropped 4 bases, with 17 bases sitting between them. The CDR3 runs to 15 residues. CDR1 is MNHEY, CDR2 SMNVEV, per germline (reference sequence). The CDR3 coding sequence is TGTGCCAGCAGTTCCCTTCGCAGGGGTTGGTACGAGCAGTACTTC. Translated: CASSSLRRGWYEQYF.

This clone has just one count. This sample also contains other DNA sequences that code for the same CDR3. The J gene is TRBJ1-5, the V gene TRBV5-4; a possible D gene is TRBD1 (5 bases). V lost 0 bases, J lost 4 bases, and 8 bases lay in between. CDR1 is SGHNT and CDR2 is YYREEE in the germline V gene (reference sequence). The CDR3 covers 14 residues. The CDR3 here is CASSLGGNNQPQHF. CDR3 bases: TGTGCCAGCAGCTTGGGGGGGAATAATCAGCCCCAGCATTTT.

The CDR3 DNA reads TGTGCCAGTAGCGAGGGGAGCTCTGGGGCCAACGTCCTGACTTTC. Amino acids: CASSEGSSGANVLTF. This chain links TRBV19 with TRBJ2-6; either TRBD1 or TRBD2 may supply D (5 bases each). Trimming cost V 6 bases and J 0 bases, with 9 bases left between them. CDR1 and CDR2 (germline): LNHDA, SQIVND (reference sequence). The CDR3 length is 15 residues.

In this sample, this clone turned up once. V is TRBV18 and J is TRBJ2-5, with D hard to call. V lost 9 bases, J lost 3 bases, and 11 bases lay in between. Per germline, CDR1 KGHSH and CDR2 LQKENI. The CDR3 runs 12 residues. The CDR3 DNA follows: TGTGCCAGTTCAACGGCCGAAGAGACCCAGTACTTC. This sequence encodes CASSTAEETQYF.

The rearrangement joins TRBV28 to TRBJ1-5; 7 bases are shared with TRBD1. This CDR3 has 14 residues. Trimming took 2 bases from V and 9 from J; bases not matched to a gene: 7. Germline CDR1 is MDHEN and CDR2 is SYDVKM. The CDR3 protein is CASSLEAGGRPQHF. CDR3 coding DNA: TGTGCCAGCAGTTTAGAGGCAGGGGGACGGCCCCAGCATTTT.

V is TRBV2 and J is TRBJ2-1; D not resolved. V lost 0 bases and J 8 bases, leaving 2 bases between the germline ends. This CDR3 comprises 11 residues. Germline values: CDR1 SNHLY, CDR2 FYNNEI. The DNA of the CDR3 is TGTGCCAGCAGTGAAGCACATGAGCAGTTCTTC. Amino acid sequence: CASSEAHEQFF.

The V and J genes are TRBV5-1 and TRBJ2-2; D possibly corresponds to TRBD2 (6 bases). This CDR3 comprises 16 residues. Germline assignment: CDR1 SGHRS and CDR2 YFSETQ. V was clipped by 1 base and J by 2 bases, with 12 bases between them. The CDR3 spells CASSLRGGINTGELFF. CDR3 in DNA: TGCGCCAGCAGCTTGAGAGGCGGGATTAACACCGGGGAGCTGTTTTTT.

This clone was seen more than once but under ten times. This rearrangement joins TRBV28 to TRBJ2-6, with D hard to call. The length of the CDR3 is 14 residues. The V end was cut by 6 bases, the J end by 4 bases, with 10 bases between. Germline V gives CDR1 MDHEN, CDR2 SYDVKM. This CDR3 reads CASSDVNGANVLTF. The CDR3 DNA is TGTGCCAGCAGCGATGTCAACGGGGCCAACGTCCTGACTTTC.

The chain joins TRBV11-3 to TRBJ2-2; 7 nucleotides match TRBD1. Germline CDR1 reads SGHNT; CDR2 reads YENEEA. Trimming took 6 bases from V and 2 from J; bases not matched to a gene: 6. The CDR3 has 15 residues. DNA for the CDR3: TGTGCCAGCAGTATTGACAGGGTCAACACCGGGGAGCTGTTTTTT. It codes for CASSIDRVNTGELFF.

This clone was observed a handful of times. The DNA for the CDR3 is TGCGCCAGCAGCCAAGGAGAGGGGGCAGGCACAGATACGCAGTATTTT. As protein: CASSQGEGAGTDTQYF. The chain employs TRBV4-1 and TRBJ2-3; TRBD1 matches 7 bases. The CDR3 has 16 amino acids. Losses at the gene ends were 1 base for V and 1 base for J; bases not matched to a gene: 5. The V gene's germline CDR1 is MGHRA and CDR2 YSYEKL.

CDR3 nucleotides: TGTGCCAGCAGTGCCCGGGGGGCGGGAGGGACAGATACGCAGTATTTT. Protein product: CASSARGAGGTDTQYF. V gene TRBV27 combines with J gene TRBJ2-3; 9 positions agree with TRBD2. This CDR3 is 16 amino acids long. Germline lookup yields CDR1 MNHEY and CDR2 SMNVEV (reference sequence). Germline trimming cut 5 bases from V and 3 bases from J; bases unmatched to any gene: 9.

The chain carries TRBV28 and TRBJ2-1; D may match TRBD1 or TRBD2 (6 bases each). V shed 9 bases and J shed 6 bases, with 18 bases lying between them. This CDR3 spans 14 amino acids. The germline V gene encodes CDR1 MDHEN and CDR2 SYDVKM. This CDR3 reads CASQGGQGGNEQFF. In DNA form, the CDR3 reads TGTGCCAGTCAAGGGGGTCAGGGAGGCAATGAGCAGTTCTTC.

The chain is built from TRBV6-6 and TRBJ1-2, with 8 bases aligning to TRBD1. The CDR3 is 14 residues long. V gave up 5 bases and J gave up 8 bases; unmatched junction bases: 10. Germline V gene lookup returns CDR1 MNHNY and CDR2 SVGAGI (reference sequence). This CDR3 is CASSSPQGASGYTF. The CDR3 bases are TGTGCCAGCAGTAGCCCTCAGGGGGCATCAGGCTACACCTTC.

CDR3 sequence: CSVAGQEGNEQFF. In DNA form, the CDR3 reads TGCAGCGTAGCGGGACAGGAGGGTAATGAGCAGTTCTTC. The chain is built from TRBV29-1 and TRBJ2-1; possibly TRBD1 for D (8 bases). Germline V gene lookup returns CDR1 SQVTM and CDR2 ANQGSEA. The germline V and J ends were trimmed by 6 bases and 7 bases, with 16 bases remaining between them. The CDR3 length is 13 residues.

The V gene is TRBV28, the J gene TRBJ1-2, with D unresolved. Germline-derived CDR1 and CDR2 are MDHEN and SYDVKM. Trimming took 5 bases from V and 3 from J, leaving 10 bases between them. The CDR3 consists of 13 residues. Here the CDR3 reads CASSPTRDYGYTF. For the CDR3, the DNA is TGTGCCAGCAGTCCGACTCGGGACTATGGCTACACCTTC.